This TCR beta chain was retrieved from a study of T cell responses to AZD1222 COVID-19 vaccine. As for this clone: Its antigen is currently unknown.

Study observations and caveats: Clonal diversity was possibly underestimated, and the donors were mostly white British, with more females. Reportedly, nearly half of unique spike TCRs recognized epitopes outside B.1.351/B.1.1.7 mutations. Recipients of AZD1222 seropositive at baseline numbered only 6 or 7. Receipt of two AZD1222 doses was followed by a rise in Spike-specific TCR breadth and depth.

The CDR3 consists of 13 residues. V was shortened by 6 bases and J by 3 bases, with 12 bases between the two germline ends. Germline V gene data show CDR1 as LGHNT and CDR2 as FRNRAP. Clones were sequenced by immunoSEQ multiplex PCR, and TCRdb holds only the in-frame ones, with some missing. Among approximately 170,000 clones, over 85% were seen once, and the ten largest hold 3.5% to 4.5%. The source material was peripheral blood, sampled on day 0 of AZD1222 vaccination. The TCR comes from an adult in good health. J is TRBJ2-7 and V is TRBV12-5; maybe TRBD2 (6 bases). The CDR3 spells CASGPTSYYEQYF. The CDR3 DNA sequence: TGTGCTAGTGGCCCCACTAGCTACTACGAGCAGTACTTC.